This note documents a single T cell receptor beta chain sequence. This specimen comes from a study of T cell changes during pregnancy in multiple sclerosis. Per the germline V gene, CDR1 is SGHNT and CDR2 is YENEEA. This CDR3 contains 12 residues. V was cut by 6 bases and J by 0 bases, with 5 bases left in between. Method: immunoSEQ multiplex PCR; TCRdb's copy keeps in-frame clones and lacks some. The sample includes more than 50,000 clones, about 90% seen only once; the top ten take approximately 0.49%. The input for sequencing was CD4+ T cells from peripheral blood mononuclear cells, taken after pregnancy. This clonotype originated in a female donor in good health, enrolled as a control in a pregnancy study. This sequence joins TRBV11-3 and TRBJ1-1; D gene unclear. The CDR3 region has the DNA TGTGCCAGCAGAGAGATGAACACTGAAGCTTTCTTT. Translating gives CASREMNTEAFF.